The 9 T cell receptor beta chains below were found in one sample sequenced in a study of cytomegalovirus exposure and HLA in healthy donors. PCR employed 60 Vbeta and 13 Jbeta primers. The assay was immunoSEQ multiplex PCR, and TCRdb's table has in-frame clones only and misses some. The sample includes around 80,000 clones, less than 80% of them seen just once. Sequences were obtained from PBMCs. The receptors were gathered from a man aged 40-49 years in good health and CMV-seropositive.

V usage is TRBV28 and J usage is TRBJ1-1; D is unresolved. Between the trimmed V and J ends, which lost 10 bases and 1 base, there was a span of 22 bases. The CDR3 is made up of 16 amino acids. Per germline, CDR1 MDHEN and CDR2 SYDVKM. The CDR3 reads CAIGTREVTGNTEAFF. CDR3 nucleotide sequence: TGTGCCATCGGAACTAGGGAGGTTACGGGGAACACTGAAGCTTTCTTT.

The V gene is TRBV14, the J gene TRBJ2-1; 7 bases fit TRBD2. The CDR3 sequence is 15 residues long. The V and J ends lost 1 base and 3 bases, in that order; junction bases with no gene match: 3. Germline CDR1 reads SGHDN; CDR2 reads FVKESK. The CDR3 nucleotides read TGTGCCAGCAGCCAAGTTGGCGGGGGCTACAATGAGCAGTTCTTC. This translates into CASSQVGGGYNEQFF.

The CDR3 loop reads CASSEAFGVEAFF. The CDR3 nucleotides read TGTGCCAGCAGTGAAGCGTTCGGGGTTGAAGCTTTCTTT. V is TRBV6-1 and J is TRBJ1-1; D not certain. The CDR3 has 13 residues. With 0 bases removed from V and 7 bases from J, the gap between germline ends came to 9 bases. CDR1 and CDR2 from the germline V gene are MNHNS and SASEGT.

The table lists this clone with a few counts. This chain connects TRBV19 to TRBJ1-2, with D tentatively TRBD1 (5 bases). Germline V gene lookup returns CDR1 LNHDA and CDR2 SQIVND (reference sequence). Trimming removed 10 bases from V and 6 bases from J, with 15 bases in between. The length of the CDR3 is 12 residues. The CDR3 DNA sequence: TGTGCCATCGAAGGGGATGGGCATGGCTACACCTTC. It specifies CAIEGDGHGYTF.

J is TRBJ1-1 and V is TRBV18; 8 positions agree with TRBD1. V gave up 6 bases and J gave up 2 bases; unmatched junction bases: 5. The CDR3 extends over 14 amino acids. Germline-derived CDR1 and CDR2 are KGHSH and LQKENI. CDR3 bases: TGTGCCAGCTCGCTGACAGGGGATAACACTGAAGCTTTCTTT. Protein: CASSLTGDNTEAFF.

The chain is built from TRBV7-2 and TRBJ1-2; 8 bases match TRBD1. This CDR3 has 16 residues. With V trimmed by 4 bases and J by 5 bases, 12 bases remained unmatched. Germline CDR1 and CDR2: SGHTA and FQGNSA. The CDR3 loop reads CASSWRVGQGTYGYTF. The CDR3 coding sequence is TGTGCCAGCAGCTGGAGAGTTGGACAGGGCACGTATGGCTACACCTTC.

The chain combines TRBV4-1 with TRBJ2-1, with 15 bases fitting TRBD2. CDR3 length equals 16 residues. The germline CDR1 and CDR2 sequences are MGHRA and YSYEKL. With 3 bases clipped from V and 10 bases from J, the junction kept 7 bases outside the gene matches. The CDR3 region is CASSQGGLAGGGEQFF. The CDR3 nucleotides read TGCGCCAGCAGCCAGGGGGGACTAGCGGGAGGAGGGGAGCAGTTCTTC.

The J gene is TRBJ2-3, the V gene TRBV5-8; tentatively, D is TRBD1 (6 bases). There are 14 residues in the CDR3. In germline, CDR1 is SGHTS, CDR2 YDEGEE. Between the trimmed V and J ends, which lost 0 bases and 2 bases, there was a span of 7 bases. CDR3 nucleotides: TGTGCCAGCAGCTTGGACAGGGCCACAGATACGCAGTATTTT. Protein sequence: CASSLDRATDTQYF.

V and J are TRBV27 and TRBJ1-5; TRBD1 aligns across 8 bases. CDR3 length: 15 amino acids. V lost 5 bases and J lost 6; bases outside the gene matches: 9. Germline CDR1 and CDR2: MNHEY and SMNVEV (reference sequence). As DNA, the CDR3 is TGTGCCAGCAGTCAGGGGGCGCAGGGGGTTCAGCCCCAGCATTTT. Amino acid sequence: CASSQGAQGVQPQHF.